This T cell receptor (beta chain) is from a study of OX40 agonist ivuxolimab in advanced cancers. Study details: Patients received the agonistic anti-OX40 (CD134) antibody ivuxolimab. Two cutaneous melanoma patients and one hepatocellular carcinoma patient, three in all, had partial responses.

The table came from immunoSEQ multiplex PCR; TCRdb's copy has only in-frame clones and leaves some out. The repertoire consists of about 68,000 clones, with about 85% occurring once and the leading ten covering around 0.63%. Study results and limitations: The authors did not determine the antigen specificity of the expanded peripheral T cells. Average numbers of expanded clones were greater in CD8+ T cells than in CD4+.

CDR1 MNHNS and CDR2 SASEGT come from the germline V gene. V lost 6 bases, J lost 2 bases, and 4 bases stayed unmatched. This CDR3 is built from 15 residues. On this clone: Its matching antigen is unknown.

The sequencing used CD4+ or CD8+ T cells sorted from blood, collected in a trial of the OX40 agonist ivuxolimab. The TCR sequence derives from an adult with an advanced solid tumor such as melanoma, head and neck, liver or kidney cancer. The gene calls are TRBV6-1 and TRBJ2-5; 12 nucleotides agree with TRBD2. The CDR3 reads CASRRLAGEQETQYF. CDR3 nucleotides: TGTGCCAGCAGAAGACTAGCGGGGGAACAAGAGACCCAGTACTTC.